The 18 T cell receptor beta chains below come from one sample, sequenced in a study of T cells and Merkel cell carcinoma outcomes. TCRdb's table, derived via immunoSEQ multiplex PCR, lists solely in-frame clones and lacks some. The sample holds approximately 10,000 clones, 95% to 96% seen once. Sequencing was performed on tumor tissue from Merkel cell carcinoma. The receptor source for this set is a human donor with Merkel cell carcinoma.

This chain uses TRBV7-3 with TRBJ1-2, with TRBD1 matching 9 bases. In germline, CDR1 is SGHTA, CDR2 FQGTGA. The CDR3 consists of 13 residues. The junction had 4 bases not matched to a gene; V was cut back by 5 bases and J by 6 bases. The CDR3 spells CASSPGTGNGYTF. CDR3 DNA sequence: TGTGCCAGCAGCCCCGGGACAGGGAATGGCTACACCTTC.

The chain couples TRBV28 to TRBJ1-2; a weak D match, TRBD1 (5 bases). Deletions cut 7 bases from V and 8 bases from J, with 20 bases between. CDR1 and CDR2 from the germline V gene are MDHEN and SYDVKM. This CDR3 contains 14 residues. The CDR3 DNA is TGTGCCAGCACCCTATCCCGGGGGATCACCGGCTACACCTTC. Translation: CASTLSRGITGYTF.

The rearrangement links TRBV30 to TRBJ1-3; perhaps TRBD1 as D (5 bases). V dropped 4 bases and J dropped 0 bases, with 19 bases sitting between them. Germline V gene data show CDR1 as GTSNPN and CDR2 as SVGIG (reference sequence). This CDR3 spans 17 amino acids. CDR3 nucleotide sequence: TGTGCCTGGATGAGGGACGATCCCACTTTCTCTGGAAACACCATATATTTT. The encoded protein is CAWMRDDPTFSGNTIYF.

The rearrangement links TRBV23-1 to TRBJ2-7; D uncertain. TRBV23-1 belongs to the ORF category, with a function that is uncertain. The CDR3 length is 13 residues. Trimming stripped 10 bases from V and 0 bases from J, with 13 bases between. CDR3 bases: TGCGCCACCCCCGCCGGTAGCTCCTACGAGCAGTACTTC. Encoded protein: CATPAGSSYEQYF.

The chain employs TRBV2 and TRBJ2-3, with D perhaps TRBD2 (5 bases). CDR1 is SNHLY and CDR2 is FYNNEI in the germline V gene. The V and J ends lost 1 base and 0 bases respectively, with 11 bases between them. The CDR3 extends over 16 amino acids. CDR3 in amino acids: CASSEGESRSTDTQYF. For the CDR3, the DNA is TGTGCCAGCAGTGAAGGGGAGAGTCGAAGCACAGATACGCAGTATTTT.

The rearrangement uses TRBV30 and TRBJ2-2, with 7 bases fitting TRBD1. The CDR3 totals 13 residues. CDR1 and CDR2 (germline): GTSNPN, SVGIG (reference sequence). V was pared by 5 bases and J by 2 bases, with 2 bases of the junction left unmatched. The CDR3 is CAWGTVNTGELFF. In nucleotides, the CDR3 is TGTGCCTGGGGGACAGTCAACACCGGGGAGCTGTTTTTT.

The rearrangement joins TRBV14 to TRBJ2-1, with 9 bases aligning to TRBD2. The J segment lost 4 bases and the V segment lost 1 base, leaving 8 bases of the junction unmatched. The CDR3 extends over 17 amino acids. Germline assignment: CDR1 SGHDN and CDR2 FVKESK. This chain's CDR3 is CASSQGNPAGGYNEQFF. CDR3 in DNA: TGTGCCAGCAGCCAAGGGAACCCAGCGGGAGGATACAATGAGCAGTTCTTC.

The rearrangement uses TRBV5-4 and TRBJ1-5; the D gene is possibly TRBD1 (6 bases). There are 14 residues in the CDR3. Trimming took 0 bases from V and 6 from J, leaving 10 bases between them. Germline values: CDR1 SGHNT, CDR2 YYREEE (reference sequence). The CDR3 DNA reads as TGTGCCAGCAGCTTGGGGGGGGCGGGTCAGCCCCAGCATTTT. It specifies CASSLGGAGQPQHF.

The count of this clone is one. V and J are TRBV5-1 and TRBJ2-3; D is unclear. Germline CDR1 is SGHRS and CDR2 is YFSETQ. This CDR3 is built from 13 residues. V lost 3 bases and J lost 2, with 7 bases in between. The CDR3 DNA is TGCGCCAGCAGCTGGACGTCCACAGATACGCAGTATTTT. This codes for CASSWTSTDTQYF.

V gene TRBV6-5 combines with J gene TRBJ1-1; possibly TRBD1 for D (5 bases). This CDR3 is built from 14 residues. Germline values: CDR1 MNHEY, CDR2 SVGAGI. Trimming left V 0 bases short and J 3 bases short, with 8 bases between. CDR3 amino acids: CASSYSEGDTEAFF. The CDR3 DNA reads as TGTGCCAGCAGTTACTCAGAAGGGGACACTGAAGCTTTCTTT.

Comment on this clone: Relative to the germline gene, one junction end is altered; a read error may explain this. This chain links TRBV14 with TRBJ2-7; D gene uncertain. The CDR3 extends over 12 amino acids. Per germline, CDR1 SGHDN and CDR2 FVKESK. CDR3 protein: CASSQGRYEQYF. As DNA, the CDR3 is TGTGCCAGCAGCCAAGGACGCTACGAGCAGTATTTC.

This sequence joins TRBV7-9 and TRBJ2-3; the D is unclear. V was pared by 0 bases and J by 0 bases, with 7 bases between. CDR3 size: 15 residues. Germline CDR1 and CDR2: SEHNR and FQNEAQ (reference sequence). The CDR3 loop is CASSLALPSTDTQYF. CDR3 nucleotide sequence: TGTGCCAGCAGCTTAGCGCTCCCTAGCACAGATACGCAGTATTTT.

The chain employs TRBV5-1 and TRBJ1-2; 7 positions match TRBD1. The CDR3 is 16 residues long. The germline V gene encodes CDR1 SGHRS and CDR2 YFSETQ. After removal of 2 bases from V and 8 bases from J, the junction contained 15 bases not matched to a gene. The chain's CDR3 is CASSFEVGGEVGGYTF. CDR3 coding DNA: TGCGCCAGCAGCTTTGAGGTAGGGGGCGAAGTCGGGGGCTACACCTTC.

The chain joins TRBV2 to TRBJ2-7, with D possibly matching TRBD1 (6 bases). Germline V gene lookup returns CDR1 SNHLY and CDR2 FYNNEI. The ends were cut back, 6 bases at V and 2 bases at J, with 14 bases in the middle. This CDR3 is built from 14 residues. The CDR3 DNA reads TGTGCCAGCAGCAGGACAGTTCATGCCTACGAGCAGTACTTC. It specifies CASSRTVHAYEQYF.

This clone came up once. V is TRBV28 and J is TRBJ2-7; D possibly corresponds to TRBD2 (7 bases). The germline V gene encodes CDR1 MDHEN and CDR2 SYDVKM. The CDR3 is 16 residues long. V lost 5 bases, J lost 0 bases, and 17 bases lay in between. CDR3 region: CASSRWTRGVSYEQYF. DNA for the CDR3: TGTGCCAGCAGTCGGTGGACTAGGGGGGTCTCCTACGAGCAGTACTTC. The full variable domain, with the rest looked up from reference TRBV28 and TRBJ2-7, is DVKVTQSSRYLVKRTGEKVFLECVQDMDHENMFWYRQDPGLGLRLIYFSYDVKMKEKGDIPEGYSVSREKKERFSLILESASTNQTSMYLCASSRWTRGVSYEQYFGPGTRLTVT.

The chain combines TRBV4-1 with TRBJ1-5, with 7 bases lining up with TRBD1. V shed 5 bases, J shed 5 bases, and the junction held 3 bases outside the gene matches. The germline V gene encodes CDR1 MGHRA and CDR2 YSYEKL. The CDR3 length is 13 residues. The CDR3 DNA is TGCGCCAGCAGCGGACAGGTGGATCAGCCCCAGCATTTT. Protein: CASSGQVDQPQHF.

V gene TRBV4-2 combines with J gene TRBJ2-1, with 8 bases matching TRBD1. J gave up 5 bases and V 3 bases, and 6 bases lay outside the gene matches. This CDR3 is 15 amino acids long. From germline, CDR1 is LGHNA and CDR2 YNFKEQ. This CDR3 reads CASSHLGQGHNEQFF. CDR3 bases: TGTGCCAGCAGCCACTTAGGACAGGGCCACAATGAGCAGTTCTTC.

The J gene is TRBJ2-1, the V gene TRBV7-9; D tentatively fits TRBD1 or TRBD2 (5 bases each). Trimming shortened V by 5 bases and J by 6 bases, and 20 bases separated the two germline ends. The germline gives CDR1 SEHNR, CDR2 FQNEAQ (reference sequence). This CDR3 spans 16 amino acids. The CDR3 protein is CASSPAGTKVSNEQFF. The CDR3, as DNA: TGTGCCAGCAGCCCAGCCGGGACGAAAGTAAGCAATGAGCAGTTCTTC.